This T cell receptor (beta chain) came from a study of blood T cell repertoires in COVID-19. Study information: Samples came from the United States, Italy and Spain, spanning acute and convalescent COVID-19. Sources were T cells, B-cell-depleted T cells, or PBMCs; the material itself was cDNA or gDNA.

How the authors handled the data: Researchers report that nucleated cell counts were estimated from reference gene primer amplification. The method was immunoSEQ multiplex PCR; TCRdb's version includes in-frame clones alone and lacks a portion of them. That table is the source of V, J and clone size, and D and trimming were worked out from the DNA. The table has 59,000 or so clones, roughly 85% seen once; the top ten hold approximately 3.5%. The CDR3 totals 15 residues. Germline trimming cut 4 bases from V and 3 bases from J; bases unmatched to any gene: 5. Looked up from germline, CDR1 is MDHEN and CDR2 is SYDVKM.

The chain combines TRBV28 with TRBJ1-2; 10 bases fit TRBD1. What was sequenced was peripheral blood. The TCR was taken from a man aged 55 to 69 with acute or convalescent COVID-19. The CDR3 DNA is TGTGCCAGCAGTTCGCCCGGGACAGGGGACTATGGCTACACCTTC. The encoded protein is CASSSPGTGDYGYTF.